This TCR beta chain was sequenced in a study of T cells after yellow fever vaccination. Each CDR3 protein is one row after TCRdb ran MiXCR on the 5' RACE reads. Of 250,000 or so distinct CDR3 sequences in the sample, about 3.7% are singletons; the top ten hold about 19%. Trimming removed 0 bases from V and 6 bases from J, with 19 bases in between. The germline gives CDR1 SGHRS, CDR2 YFSETQ. The CDR3 is made up of 16 amino acids. This clonotype showed up many times. This chain links TRBV5-1 with TRBJ2-7; D call uncertain. Sequences were derived from PBMCs, sampled 15 days after the yellow fever booster vaccination. The TCR sequence derives from a man younger than 30 who received the YFV17D yellow fever vaccine. The CDR3 DNA follows: TGCGCCAGCAGCTTGGTCGGTGGGCCGTCCTCTGGCGAGCAGTACTTC. Translating gives CASSLVGGPSSGEQYF.